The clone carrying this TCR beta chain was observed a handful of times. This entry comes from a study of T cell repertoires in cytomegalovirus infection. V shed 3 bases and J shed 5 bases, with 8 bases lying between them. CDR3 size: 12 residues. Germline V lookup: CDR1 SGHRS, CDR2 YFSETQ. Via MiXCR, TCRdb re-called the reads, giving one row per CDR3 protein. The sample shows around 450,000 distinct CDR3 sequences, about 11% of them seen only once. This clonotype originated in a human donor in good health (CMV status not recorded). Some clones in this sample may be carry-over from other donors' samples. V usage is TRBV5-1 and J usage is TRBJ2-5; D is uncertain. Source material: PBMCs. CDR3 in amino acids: CASSYQSETQYF. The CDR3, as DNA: TGCGCCAGCAGCTATCAGTCGGAGACCCAGTACTTC.